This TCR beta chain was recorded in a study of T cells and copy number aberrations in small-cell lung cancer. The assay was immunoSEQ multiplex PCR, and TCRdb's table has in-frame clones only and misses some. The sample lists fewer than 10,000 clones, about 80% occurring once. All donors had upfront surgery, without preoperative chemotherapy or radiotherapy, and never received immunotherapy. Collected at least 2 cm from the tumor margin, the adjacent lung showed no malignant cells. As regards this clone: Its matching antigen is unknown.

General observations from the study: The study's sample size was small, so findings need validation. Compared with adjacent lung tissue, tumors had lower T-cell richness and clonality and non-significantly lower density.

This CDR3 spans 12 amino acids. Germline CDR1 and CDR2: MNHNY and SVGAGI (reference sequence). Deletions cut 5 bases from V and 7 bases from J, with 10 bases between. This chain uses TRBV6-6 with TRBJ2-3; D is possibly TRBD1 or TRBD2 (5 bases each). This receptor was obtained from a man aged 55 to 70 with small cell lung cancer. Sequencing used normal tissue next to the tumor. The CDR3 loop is CASSHGTNTQYF. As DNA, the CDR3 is TGTGCCAGCAGTCATGGGACGAATACGCAGTATTTT.